The clone carrying this T cell receptor beta chain was picked up one time. Its antigen is not known. The data originate from a study of long-term antiretroviral therapy in people with HIV. Findings of the study overall: Patients on ART gained diversity, which nonetheless stayed below transplant donor controls.

Germline V CDR1 and CDR2: LGHNA, YNFKEQ. The junction had 8 bases not matched to a gene; V was cut back by 3 bases and J by 2 bases. This CDR3 contains 17 residues. Running of the v3.0 immunoSEQ assay took place at survey level. The assay was immunoSEQ multiplex PCR, and TCRdb's table has in-frame clones only and misses some. The sample has around 43,000 clones, less than 95% seen once; the top ten hold roughly 2.1%. This sequence was found in a man aged 30 to 39 with HIV. The V call is TRBV4-2, the J call TRBJ2-1, with 9 bases lining up with TRBD2. The specimen comprised unsorted PBMCs, sampled approximately 9.5 years after starting antiretroviral therapy. CDR3 protein: CASSQAVSGGTYNEQFF. CDR3 nucleotides: TGTGCCAGCAGCCAGGCGGTGAGCGGGGGGACCTACAATGAGCAGTTCTTC.